This T cell receptor beta chain emerged from a study of blood T cells in healthy people across ages. For the study at large: Template switching recovered approximately one barcoded beta molecule for every two T cells.

Study-wide points: Since the PBMCs were unsorted, naive and antigen-experienced cells could not be conclusively compared. Across samples, TCR beta diversity tracked strongly with naive T cell percentage.

With a J-beta primer mix and a sample-barcoded 5' primer, a second PCR ran roughly 6 to 11 cycles. Each cDNA molecule was tagged by a template-switch adaptor that had 12 random nucleotides. From the 5' RACE reads, TCRdb called clonotypes with MiXCR, one entry per CDR3 protein. The sample carries hundreds of thousands of distinct CDR3 sequences, 55% to 75% recorded once. From germline, CDR1 is SQVTM and CDR2 ANQGSEA. The CDR3 sequence is 16 residues long. Trimming left V 4 bases short and J 2 bases short, with 19 bases between. For this clonotype: Its antigen remains unknown.

The sequence came from a man aged 30 to 39 in good health. The gene calls are TRBV29-1 and TRBJ2-3, with D perhaps TRBD2 (6 bases). Sequencing was done on a sample of blood. CDR3 amino acids: CSVVIVMAGSTDTQYF. The CDR3 DNA reads TGCAGCGTTGTTATTGTCATGGCGGGATCCACAGATACGCAGTATTTT.